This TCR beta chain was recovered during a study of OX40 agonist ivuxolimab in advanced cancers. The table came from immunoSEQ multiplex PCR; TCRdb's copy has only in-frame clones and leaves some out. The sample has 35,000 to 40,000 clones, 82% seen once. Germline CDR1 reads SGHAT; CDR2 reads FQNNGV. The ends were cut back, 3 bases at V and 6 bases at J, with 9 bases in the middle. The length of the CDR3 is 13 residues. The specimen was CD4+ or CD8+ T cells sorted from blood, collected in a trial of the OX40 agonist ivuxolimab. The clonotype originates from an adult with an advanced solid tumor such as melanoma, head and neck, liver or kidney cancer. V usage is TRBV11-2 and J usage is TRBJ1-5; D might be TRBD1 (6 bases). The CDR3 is CASSFGGGQPQHF. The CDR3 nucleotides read TGTGCCAGCAGCTTCGGGGGCGGTCAGCCCCAGCATTTT. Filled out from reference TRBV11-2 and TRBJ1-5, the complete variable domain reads EAGVAQSPRYKIIEKRQSVAFWCNPISGHATLYWYQQILGQGPKLLIQFQNNGVVDDSQLPKDRFSAERLKGVDSTLKIQPAKLEDSAVYLCASSFGGGQPQHFGDGTRLSIL.